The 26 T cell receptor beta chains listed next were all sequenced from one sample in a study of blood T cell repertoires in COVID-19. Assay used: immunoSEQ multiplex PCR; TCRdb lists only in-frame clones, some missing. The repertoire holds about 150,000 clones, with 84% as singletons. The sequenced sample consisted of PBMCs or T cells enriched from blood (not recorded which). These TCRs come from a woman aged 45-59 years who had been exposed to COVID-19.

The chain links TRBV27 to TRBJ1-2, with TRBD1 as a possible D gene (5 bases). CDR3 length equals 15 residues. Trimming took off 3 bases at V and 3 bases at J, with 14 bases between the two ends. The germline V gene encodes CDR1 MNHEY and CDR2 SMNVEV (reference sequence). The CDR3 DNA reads TGTGCCAGCAGTTTGAATTCGGCAGGGCACTATGGCTACACCTTC. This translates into CASSLNSAGHYGYTF.

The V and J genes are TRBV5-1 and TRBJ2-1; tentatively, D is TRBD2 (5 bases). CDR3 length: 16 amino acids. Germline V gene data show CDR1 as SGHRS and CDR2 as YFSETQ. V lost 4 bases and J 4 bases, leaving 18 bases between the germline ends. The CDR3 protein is CASSANGVPPYNEQFF. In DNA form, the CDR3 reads TGCGCCAGCAGCGCGAACGGGGTGCCCCCTTACAATGAGCAGTTCTTC.

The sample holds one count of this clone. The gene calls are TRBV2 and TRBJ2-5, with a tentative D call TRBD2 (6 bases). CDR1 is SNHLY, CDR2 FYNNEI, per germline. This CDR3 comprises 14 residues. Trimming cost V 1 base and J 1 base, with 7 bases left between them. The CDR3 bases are TGTGCCAGCAGTGAAGGGAGGGGCCAAGAGACCCAGTACTTC. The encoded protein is CASSEGRGQETQYF.

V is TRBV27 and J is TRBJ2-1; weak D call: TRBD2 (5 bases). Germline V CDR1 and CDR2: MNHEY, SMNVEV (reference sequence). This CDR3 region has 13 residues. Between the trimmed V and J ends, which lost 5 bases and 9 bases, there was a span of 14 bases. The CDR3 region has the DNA TGTGCCAGCAGTGACGATGGAGGAGGTGAGCAGTTCTTC. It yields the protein CASSDDGGGEQFF.

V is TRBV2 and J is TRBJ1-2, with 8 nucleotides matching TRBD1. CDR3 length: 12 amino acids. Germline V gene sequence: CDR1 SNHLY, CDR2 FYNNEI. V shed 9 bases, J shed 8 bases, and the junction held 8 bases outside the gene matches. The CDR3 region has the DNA TGTGCCAGACAGCCAGGGGGCTACGGCTACACCTTC. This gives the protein CARQPGGYGYTF.

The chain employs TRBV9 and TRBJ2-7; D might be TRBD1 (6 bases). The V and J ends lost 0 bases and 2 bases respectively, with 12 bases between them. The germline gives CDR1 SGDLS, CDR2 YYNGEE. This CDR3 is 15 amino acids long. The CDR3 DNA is TGTGCCAGCAGCGTAGGACAGGACAGTACCTACGAGCAGTACTTC. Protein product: CASSVGQDSTYEQYF.

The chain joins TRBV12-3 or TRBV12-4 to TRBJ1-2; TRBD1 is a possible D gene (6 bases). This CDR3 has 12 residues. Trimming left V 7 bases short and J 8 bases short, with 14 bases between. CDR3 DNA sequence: TGTGCCAGCACTCGAACAGGGTACGGCTACACCTTC. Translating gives CASTRTGYGYTF.

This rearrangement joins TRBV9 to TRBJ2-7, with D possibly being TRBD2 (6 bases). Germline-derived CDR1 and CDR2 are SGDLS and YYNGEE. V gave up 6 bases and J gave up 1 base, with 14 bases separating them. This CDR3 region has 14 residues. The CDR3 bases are TGTGCCAGCAACGGCGGGACGCCTTCCTACGAGCAGTACTTC. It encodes CASNGGTPSYEQYF.

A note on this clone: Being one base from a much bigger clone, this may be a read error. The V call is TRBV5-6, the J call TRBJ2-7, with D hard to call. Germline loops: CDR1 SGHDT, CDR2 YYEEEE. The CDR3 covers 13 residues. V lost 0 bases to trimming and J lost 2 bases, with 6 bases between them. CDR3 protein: CASSLDPAYEQYF. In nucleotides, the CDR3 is TGTGCCAGCAGCTTGGACCCGGCCTACGAGCAGTACTTC. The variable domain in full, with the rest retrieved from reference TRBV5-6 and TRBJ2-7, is DAGVTQSPTHLIKTRGQQVTLRCSPKSGHDTVSWYQQALGQGPQFIFQYYEEEERQRGNFPDRFSGHQFPNYSSELNVNALLLGDSALYLCASSLDPAYEQYFGPGTRLTVT.

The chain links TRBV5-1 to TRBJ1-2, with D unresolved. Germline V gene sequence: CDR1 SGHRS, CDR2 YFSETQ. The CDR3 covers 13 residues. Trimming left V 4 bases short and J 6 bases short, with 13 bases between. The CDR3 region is CASSPSGYDGYTF. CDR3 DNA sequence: TGCGCCAGCAGCCCGTCGGGATACGATGGCTACACCTTC.

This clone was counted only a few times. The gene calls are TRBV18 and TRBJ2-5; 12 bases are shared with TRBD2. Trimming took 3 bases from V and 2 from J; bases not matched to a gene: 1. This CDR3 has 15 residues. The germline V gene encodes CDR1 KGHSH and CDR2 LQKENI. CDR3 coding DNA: TGTGCCAGCTCACCCGGACTAGCGGGGCAAGAGACCCAGTACTTC. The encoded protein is CASSPGLAGQETQYF.

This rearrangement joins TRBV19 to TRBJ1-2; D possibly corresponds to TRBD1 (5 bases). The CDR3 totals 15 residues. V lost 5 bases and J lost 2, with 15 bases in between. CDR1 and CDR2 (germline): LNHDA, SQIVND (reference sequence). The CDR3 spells CASSSTALTNYGYTF. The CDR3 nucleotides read TGTGCCAGTAGTTCGACAGCGCTAACAAACTATGGCTACACCTTC.

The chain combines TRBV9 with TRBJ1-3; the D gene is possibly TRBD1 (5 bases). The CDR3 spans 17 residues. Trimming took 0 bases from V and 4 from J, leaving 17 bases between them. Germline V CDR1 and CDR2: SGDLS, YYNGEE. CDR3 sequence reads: CASSVGPRGGDGNTIYF. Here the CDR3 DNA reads TGTGCCAGCAGCGTAGGCCCCCGAGGAGGGGACGGAAACACCATATATTTT.

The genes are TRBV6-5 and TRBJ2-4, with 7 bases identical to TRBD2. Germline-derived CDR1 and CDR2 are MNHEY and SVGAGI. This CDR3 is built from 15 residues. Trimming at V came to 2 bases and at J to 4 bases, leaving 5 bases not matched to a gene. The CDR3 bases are TGTGCCAGCAGTTACGCGGCGGGAGATAAAAACATTCAGTACTTC. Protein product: CASSYAAGDKNIQYF.

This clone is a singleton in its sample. The CDR3: CASRFSSYEQYF. In DNA form, the CDR3 reads TGTGCCAGCAGGTTTAGCTCCTACGAGCAGTACTTC. The chain joins TRBV7-2 to TRBJ2-7; D uncertain. Trimming cost V 6 bases and J 0 bases, with 6 bases left between them. Germline CDR1 SGHTA, CDR2 FQGNSA. The CDR3 extends over 12 amino acids. Supplemented by reference TRBV7-2 and TRBJ2-7, the full variable domain reads GAGVSQSPSNKVTEKGKDVELRCDPISGHTALYWYRQSLGQGLEFLIYFQGNSAPDKSGLPSDRFSAERTGGSVSTLTIQRTQQEDSAVYLCASRFSSYEQYFGPGTRLTVT.

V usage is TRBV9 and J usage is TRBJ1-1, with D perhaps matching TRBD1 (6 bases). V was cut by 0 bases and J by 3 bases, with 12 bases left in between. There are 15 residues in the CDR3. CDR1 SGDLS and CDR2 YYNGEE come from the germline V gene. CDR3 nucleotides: TGTGCCAGCAGCGTAGGAGGGGGGGCCTACACTGAAGCTTTCTTT. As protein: CASSVGGGAYTEAFF.

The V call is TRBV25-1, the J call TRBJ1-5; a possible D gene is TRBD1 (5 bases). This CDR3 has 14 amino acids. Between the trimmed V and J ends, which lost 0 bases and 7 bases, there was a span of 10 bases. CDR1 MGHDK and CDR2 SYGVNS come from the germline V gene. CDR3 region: CASSEYRVRQPQHF. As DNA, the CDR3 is TGTGCCAGCAGTGAATACAGGGTACGACAGCCCCAGCATTTT. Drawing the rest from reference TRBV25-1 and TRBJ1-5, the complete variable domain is EADIYQTPRYLVIGTGKKITLECSQTMGHDKMYWYQQDPGMELHLIHYSYGVNSTEKGDLSSESTVSRIRTEHFPLTLESARPSHTSQYLCASSEYRVRQPQHFGDGTRLSIL.

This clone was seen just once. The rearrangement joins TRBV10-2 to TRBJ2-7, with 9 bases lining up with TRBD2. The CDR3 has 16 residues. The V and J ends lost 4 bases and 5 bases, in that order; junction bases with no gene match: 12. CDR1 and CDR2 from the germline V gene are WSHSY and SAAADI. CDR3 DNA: TGCGCCAGCAGTGGACGCGGGAGGGCCTCACCCGACGAGCAGTACTTC. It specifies CASSGRGRASPDEQYF.

The CDR3 is CASSADTAYEQYF. The CDR3 region has the DNA TGCGCCAGCAGCGCCGACACGGCCTACGAGCAGTACTTC. This chain joins TRBV4-3 and TRBJ2-7; D remains unclear. The CDR3 consists of 13 residues. Trimming stripped 5 bases from V and 2 bases from J, with 10 bases between. Germline V gene lookup returns CDR1 LGHNA and CDR2 YSLEER.

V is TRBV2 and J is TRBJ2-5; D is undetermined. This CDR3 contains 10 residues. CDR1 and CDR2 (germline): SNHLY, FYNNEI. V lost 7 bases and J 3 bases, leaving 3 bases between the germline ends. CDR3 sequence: CASTKETQYF. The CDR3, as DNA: TGTGCCAGCACCAAAGAGACCCAGTACTTC.

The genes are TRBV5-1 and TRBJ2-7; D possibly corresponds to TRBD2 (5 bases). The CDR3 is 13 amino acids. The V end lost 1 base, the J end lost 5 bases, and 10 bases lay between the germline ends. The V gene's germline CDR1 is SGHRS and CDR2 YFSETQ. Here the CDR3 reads CASSLSGFHEQYF. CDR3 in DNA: TGCGCCAGCAGCTTGTCGGGGTTTCACGAGCAGTACTTC. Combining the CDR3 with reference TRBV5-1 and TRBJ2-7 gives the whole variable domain KAGVTQTPRYLIKTRGQQVTLSCSPISGHRSVSWYQQTPGQGLQFLFEYFSETQRNKGNFPGRFSGRQFSNSRSEMNVSTLELGDSALYLCASSLSGFHEQYFGPGTRLTVT.

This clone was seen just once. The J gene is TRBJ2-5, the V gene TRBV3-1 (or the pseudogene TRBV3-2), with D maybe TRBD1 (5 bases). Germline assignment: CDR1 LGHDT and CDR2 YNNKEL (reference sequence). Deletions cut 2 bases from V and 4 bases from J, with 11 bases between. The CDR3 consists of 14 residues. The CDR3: CASSQFGARETQYF. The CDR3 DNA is TGTGCCAGCAGCCAATTTGGGGCCAGAGAGACCCAGTACTTC.

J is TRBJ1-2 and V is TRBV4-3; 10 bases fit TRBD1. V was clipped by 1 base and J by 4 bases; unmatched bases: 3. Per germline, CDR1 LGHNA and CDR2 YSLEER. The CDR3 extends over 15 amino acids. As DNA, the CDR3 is TGCGCCAGCAGCCAAGGGACAGGGGGAATCTATGGCTACACCTTC. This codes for CASSQGTGGIYGYTF.

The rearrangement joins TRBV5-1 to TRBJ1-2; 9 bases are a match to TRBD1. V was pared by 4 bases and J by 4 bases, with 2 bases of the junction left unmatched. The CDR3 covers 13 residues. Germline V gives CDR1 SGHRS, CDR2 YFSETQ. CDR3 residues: CASSPGQGYGYTF. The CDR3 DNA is TGCGCCAGCAGCCCGGGACAGGGCTATGGCTACACCTTC.

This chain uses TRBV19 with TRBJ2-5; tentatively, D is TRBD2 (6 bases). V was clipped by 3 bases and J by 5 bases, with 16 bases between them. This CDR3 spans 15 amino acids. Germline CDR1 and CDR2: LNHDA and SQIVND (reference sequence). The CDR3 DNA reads TGTGCCAGTAGTATGGATGCGGGAACGGGTGAGACCCAGTACTTC. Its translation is CASSMDAGTGETQYF.

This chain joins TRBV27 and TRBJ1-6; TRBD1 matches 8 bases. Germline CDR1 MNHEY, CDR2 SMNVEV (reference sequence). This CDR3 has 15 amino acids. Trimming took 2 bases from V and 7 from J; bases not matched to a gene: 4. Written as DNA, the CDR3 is TGTGCCAGCAGTTTAGAGGACAGGGCGAATTCACCCCTCCACTTT. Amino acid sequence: CASSLEDRANSPLHF.